This TCR beta chain was documented in a study of blood T cell repertoires in COVID-19. As for the study in general: Researchers got acute and convalescent COVID-19 samples from the United States, Italy and Spain. In each case, the material was cDNA or gDNA derived from T cells, B-cell-depleted T cells, or PBMCs.

This clone was observed a single time. V shed 4 bases, J shed 3 bases, and the junction held 10 bases outside the gene matches. CDR1 and CDR2 from the germline V gene are MNHEY and SMNVEV (reference sequence). CDR3 length equals 16 residues. Per the original methods: Reference gene primer amplification in the assay estimated nucleated cell counts. Clones were sequenced by immunoSEQ multiplex PCR, and TCRdb holds only the in-frame ones, with some missing. The DNA was the basis for D and trimming; V, J and clone size are from that table. Among several thousand clones listed, approximately 87% were seen once.

The chain couples TRBV27 to TRBJ2-7, with 9 bases that match TRBD2. Sequencing input: peripheral blood. The sequence derives from a human donor in a cohort sampled during active COVID-19. This chain's CDR3 is CASSSSGTSRFYEQYF. DNA of the CDR3: TGTGCCAGCAGTTCCTCCGGGACTAGCAGGTTCTACGAGCAGTACTTC.